This is a list of T cell receptor beta chains from one sample in a study of cytomegalovirus exposure and HLA in healthy donors. Here immunoSEQ multiplex PCR was the method, and the copy in TCRdb shows in-frame clones only, minus some. The table records 150,000 to 200,000 clones, roughly 85% of them present only once. The sequenced material came from PBMCs. These receptors were collected from a woman between 25 and 40 years old in good health and CMV-seropositive. The CDR3 runs from the conserved cysteine through the conserved F or W. A D gene is named only where the DNA matches it firmly. Size is omitted from some rows. Given values are once, few, many or a class for expanded clones.

v_gene	d_gene	len	abundance	j_gene	CDR3aa	CDR3nt
TRBV9	NA	15	NA	TRBJ2-5	CASSEEGGGYGTQYF	TGTGCCAGCAGCGAGGAAGGAGGAGGATATGGGACCCAGTACTTC
TRBV4-1	NA	14	NA	TRBJ1-2	CASSHPGVPYGYTF	TGCGCCAGCAGCCACCCCGGGGTTCCCTATGGCTACACCTTC
TRBV6-6	NA	15	NA	TRBJ2-2	CASTRSARDTGELFF	TGTGCCAGCACTCGGAGCGCCAGAGACACCGGGGAGCTGTTTTTT
TRBV19	NA	14	once	TRBJ1-5	CASSRGGSNQPQHF	TGTGCCAGTAGTCGAGGGGGAAGCAATCAGCCCCAGCATTTT
TRBV7-5	NA	16	NA	TRBJ1-1	CARSLQQGTWETEAFF	TGTGCCAGAAGCTTACAACAGGGTACCTGGGAGACTGAAGCTTTCTTT
TRBV5-4	TRBD2	15	NA	TRBJ2-7	CASSSGLAGGYEQYF	TGTGCCAGCAGCTCTGGACTAGCGGGGGGTTACGAGCAGTACTTC
TRBV4-1	NA	14	NA	TRBJ1-1	CASSQGPGGTEAFF	TGCGCCAGCAGCCAAGGCCCGGGTGGCACTGAAGCTTTCTTT
TRBV18	NA	14	NA	TRBJ1-5	CASAPGGANQPQHF	TGTGCCAGCGCGCCGGGGGGGGCCAATCAGCCCCAGCATTTT
TRBV7-8	NA	15	NA	TRBJ1-6	CASSLAIGGNSPLHF	TGTGCCAGCAGCTTAGCGATCGGGGGGAATTCACCCCTCCACTTT
TRBV7-9	NA	15	NA	TRBJ1-2	CASSLAGRGIYGYTF	TGTGCCAGCAGTTTAGCGGGGAGGGGGATCTATGGCTACACCTTC
TRBV29-1	NA	11	NA	TRBJ2-7	CSVLGGYEQYF	TGCAGCGTTCTGGGGGGCTACGAGCAGTACTTC
TRBV4-1	NA	16	NA	TRBJ2-2	CASSQDLGVTTGELFF	TGCGCCAGCAGCCAAGATTTGGGTGTGACAACCGGGGAGCTGTTTTTT
TRBV7-9	TRBD1	17	NA	TRBJ2-7	CASSSTLGTGGSYEQYF	TGTGCCAGCAGCTCCACCTTAGGGACAGGGGGTTCCTACGAGCAGTACTTC
TRBV5-5	TRBD1	14	NA	TRBJ2-5	CASSTLTGEETQYF	TGTGCCAGCAGCACCCTGACAGGGGAAGAGACCCAGTACTTC
TRBV30	NA	12	NA	TRBJ2-7	CAWSIGGYEQYF	TGTGCCTGGAGTATAGGGGGCTACGAGCAGTACTTC
TRBV7-9	TRBD2	16	NA	TRBJ2-3	CASSTETSMRSDTQYF	TGTGCCAGCAGCACAGAGACTAGCATGAGGTCAGATACGCAGTATTTT
TRBV7-9	TRBD2	17	NA	TRBJ2-1	CASSLVTLAGEGNEQFF	TGTGCCAGCAGCTTAGTTACACTAGCGGGAGAGGGAAATGAGCAGTTCTTC
TRBV4-2	TRBD1	15	NA	TRBJ2-7	CASSHPDRETYEQYF	TGTGCCAGCAGCCACCCGGACAGGGAGACCTACGAGCAGTACTTC
TRBV18	NA	14	once	TRBJ1-2	CASSPGLQNYGYTF	TGTGCCAGCTCACCGGGACTCCAGAACTATGGCTACACCTTC
TRBV11-3	NA	15	NA	TRBJ2-7	CASSLGLGDPYEQYF	TGTGCCAGCAGCTTAGGTCTCGGGGATCCCTACGAGCAGTACTTC
TRBV2	NA	13	NA	TRBJ2-7	CASIGGQTYEQYF	TGTGCCAGCATTGGGGGCCAAACCTACGAGCAGTACTTC
TRBV6-6	NA	15	NA	TRBJ2-1	CASSYWAGTGNEQFF	TGTGCCAGCAGTTACTGGGCGGGGACCGGGAATGAGCAGTTCTTC
TRBV29-1	NA	13	NA	TRBJ2-1	CSVDRSSYNEQFF	TGCAGCGTTGACCGTAGCTCCTACAATGAGCAGTTCTTC
TRBV27	TRBD2	16	NA	TRBJ2-7	CASRYYLGGGPYEQYF	TGTGCCAGCAGGTACTACTTAGGCGGGGGGCCCTACGAGCAGTACTTC
TRBV7-9	NA	19	NA	TRBJ1-5	CASSREGPRRFSDNQPQHF	TGTGCCAGCAGCCGAGAAGGGCCTCGAAGATTTAGCGACAATCAGCCCCAGCATTTT
TRBV29-1	TRBD1	14	NA	TRBJ1-2	CSVESGTGELGYTF	TGCAGCGTGGAATCCGGGACAGGGGAATTGGGCTACACCTTC
TRBV14	NA	14	NA	TRBJ2-7	CASSQEGDYYEQYF	TGTGCCAGCAGCCAAGAGGGCGACTACTACGAGCAGTACTTC
TRBV2	NA	14	few	TRBJ2-5	CASSSLRGEETQYF	TGTGCCAGCAGTTCCCTCAGAGGCGAAGAGACCCAGTACTTC
TRBV6-1	TRBD2	15	few	TRBJ2-3	CASSKLAGSTDTQYF	TGTGCCAGCAGTAAACTAGCGGGGAGCACAGATACGCAGTATTTT
TRBV7-9	NA	14	NA	TRBJ2-5	CASSSGLSQETQYF	TGTGCCAGCAGTTCCGGACTGTCCCAAGAGACCCAGTACTTC
TRBV28	TRBD1	15	NA	TRBJ2-3	CASSSPAQGADTQYF	TGTGCCAGCAGTTCCCCAGCCCAGGGGGCCGATACGCAGTATTTT
TRBV5-5	TRBD2	15	NA	TRBJ2-7	CASSLDPLGGVEQYF	TGTGCCAGCAGCTTGGACCCGTTGGGGGGGGTTGAGCAGTACTTC
TRBV30	TRBD1	17	NA	TRBJ2-5	CAWSGRFGGQVQETQYF	TGTGCCTGGAGTGGTAGGTTTGGCGGACAGGTGCAAGAGACCCAGTACTTC
TRBV5-8	TRBD1	11	NA	TRBJ2-7	CASSWWGQGHF	TGTGCCAGCAGCTGGTGGGGACAGGGCCACTTC
TRBV18	TRBD1	14	few	TRBJ1-2	CASSPDRDHYGYTF	TGTGCCAGCTCACCAGACAGGGACCACTATGGCTACACCTTC
TRBV2	NA	15	NA	TRBJ2-2	CASTSQGANTGELFF	TGTGCCAGCACCTCCCAGGGCGCGAACACCGGGGAGCTGTTTTTT
TRBV18	NA	15	NA	TRBJ1-5	CASSPPGRGGQPQHF	TGTGCCAGCTCACCACCAGGCAGGGGTGGTCAGCCCCAGCATTTT
TRBV6-5	NA	16	few	TRBJ1-1	CASSYRPGEWNTEAFF	TGTGCCAGCAGTTACCGGCCGGGGGAGTGGAACACTGAAGCTTTCTTT
TRBV29-1	TRBD1	14	NA	TRBJ2-5	CSVEVGTVQETQYF	TGCAGCGTTGAAGTCGGGACAGTTCAAGAGACCCAGTACTTC
TRBV2	TRBD1	14	NA	TRBJ2-3	CASSWDRNTDTQYF	TGTGCCAGCAGTTGGGACAGAAACACAGATACGCAGTATTTT
TRBV9	TRBD2	15	NA	TRBJ2-1	CASSPRAGAHNEQFF	TGTGCCAGCAGCCCCCGAGCGGGGGCCCACAATGAGCAGTTCTTC
TRBV19	NA	13	few	TRBJ1-2	CASSLGANYGYTF	TGTGCCAGTAGTTTAGGAGCTAACTATGGCTACACCTTC
TRBV5-6	NA	13	NA	TRBJ2-1	CASSLGPADEQFF	TGTGCCAGCAGCTTGGGACCCGCGGATGAGCAGTTCTTC
TRBV27	NA	14	NA	TRBJ1-1	CASSFSGRWTEAFF	TGTGCCAGCAGTTTTAGTGGGCGATGGACTGAAGCTTTCTTT
TRBV7-9	NA	15	NA	TRBJ2-7	CASSPWLGGPYEQYF	TGTGCCAGCAGCCCGTGGCTGGGGGGGCCCTACGAGCAGTACTTC
TRBV18	NA	16	NA	TRBJ1-2	CASSNPGGILVSGYTF	TGTGCCAGCTCCAACCCGGGAGGAATCCTAGTCAGTGGCTACACCTTC